The 7 T cell receptor beta chains listed next were all sequenced from one sample in a study of T cell changes during pregnancy in multiple sclerosis. Profiled with immunoSEQ multiplex PCR; TCRdb holds only in-frame clones, not every one. Of 35,000 or so clones in the sample, just over 85% were seen once. This sample comprised CD4+ T cells from peripheral blood mononuclear cells, obtained before pregnancy. Every receptor here comes from a female donor with multiple sclerosis, enrolled in a pregnancy study.

The chain combines TRBV19 with TRBJ2-5; 9 nucleotides match TRBD1. With V trimmed by 5 bases and J by 2 bases, 24 bases remained unmatched. This CDR3 contains 21 residues. Germline V gene sequence: CDR1 LNHDA, CDR2 SQIVND (reference sequence). The DNA of the CDR3 is TGTGCCAGTAGTTCCCAGACAGGGGGAACGATACAACGAGTGATACAAGAGACCCAGTACTTC. Amino acids: CASSSQTGGTIQRVIQETQYF.

Here the CDR3 reads CASSQARDRTSNEQFF. CDR3 coding DNA: TGCGCCAGCAGTCAAGCCCGGGACAGAACTAGCAATGAGCAGTTCTTC. The rearrangement joins TRBV23-1 to TRBJ2-1; TRBD1 agrees at 7 bases. TRBV23-1 is flagged as an ORF with uncertain function. The CDR3 length is 16 residues. V lost 2 bases to trimming and J lost 6 bases; unmatched junction nucleotides: 10.

The chain joins TRBV30 to TRBJ2-5; D uncertain. The V gene lost 1 base and the J gene lost 1 base, with 4 bases spanning the gap. The germline V gene has CDR1 GTSNPN and CDR2 SVGIG (reference sequence). The CDR3 is 12 residues long. The CDR3 loop is CAWSAIQETQYF. The CDR3 DNA sequence: TGTGCCTGGAGTGCCATCCAAGAGACCCAGTACTTC.

This chain joins TRBV5-8 and TRBJ2-3; D is uncertain. Between the trimmed V and J ends, which lost 5 bases and 4 bases, there was a span of 5 bases. From germline, CDR1 is SGHTS and CDR2 YDEGEE. The length of the CDR3 is 11 residues. In DNA, the CDR3 is TGTGCCAGCAGGTCGGCAGATACGCAGTATTTT. It encodes CASRSADTQYF.

This clone was detected only once. The rearrangement joins TRBV5-6 to TRBJ2-3; possibly TRBD2 for D (6 bases). V lost 4 bases and J 2 bases, leaving 14 bases between the germline ends. The CDR3 totals 15 residues. The germline gives CDR1 SGHDT, CDR2 YYEEEE. CDR3 region: CASSLGGAATDTQYF. The CDR3 DNA sequence: TGTGCCAGCAGCCTCGGCGGGGCGGCCACAGATACGCAGTATTTT.

To note about this clone: The junction and the germline gene differ at one end; a read error may be behind it. This rearrangement joins TRBV23-1 to TRBJ2-7; a weak D match, TRBD2 (6 bases). TRBV23-1 is an open reading frame, and its role is uncertain. The CDR3 is 13 amino acids. For the CDR3, the DNA is TGCGCCAGCAGTCAATCCCAGTATCGGGAGTTACGGTTC. It is translated as CASSQSQYRELRF.

J is TRBJ2-7 and V is TRBV4-2; D not certain. The CDR3 contains 14 residues. Germline V gene data show CDR1 as LGHNA and CDR2 as YNFKEQ. Trimming took 0 bases from V and 12 from J, leaving 18 bases between them. The CDR3 reads CASSQEAEGRSMYF. In DNA form, the CDR3 reads TGTGCCAGCAGCCAAGAGGCGGAAGGTCGATCAATGTACTTC.